Here is one T cell receptor beta chain with its context. The method was immunoSEQ multiplex PCR; TCRdb's version includes in-frame clones alone and lacks a portion of them. The data show approximately 320,000 clones, with 80% to 90% seen just once and around 9% held by the top ten. This sample is part of a study of blood T cell repertoires in COVID-19. Overall study: Spain, Italy and the United States supplied samples that represented acute and convalescent COVID-19.

This study enrolled people aged about 18 to 100 from around 26 US geographic areas. Each participant's cohort was designated according to participant-reported clinical history. Sequencing was carried out using PBMCs or T cells enriched from blood (not recorded which). The TCR was taken from a woman between 18 and 30 years old who had recovered from COVID-19.

The CDR3 sequence: CASSPPRIVDNEQFF. DNA for the CDR3: TGTGCCAGCTCACCACCCAGGATCGTTGACAATGAGCAGTTCTTC. The chain has TRBV18 and TRBJ2-1; no firm D call. Trimming stripped 0 bases from V and 5 bases from J, with 11 bases between. Germline CDR1 KGHSH, CDR2 LQKENI. The CDR3 totals 15 residues. The full variable domain, completed using reference TRBV18 and TRBJ2-1, is NAGVMQNPRHLVRRRGQEARLRCSPMKGHSHVYWYRQLPEEGLKFMVYLQKENIIDESGMPKERFSAEFPKEGPSILRIQQVVRGDSAAYFCASSPPRIVDNEQFFGPGTRLTVL.